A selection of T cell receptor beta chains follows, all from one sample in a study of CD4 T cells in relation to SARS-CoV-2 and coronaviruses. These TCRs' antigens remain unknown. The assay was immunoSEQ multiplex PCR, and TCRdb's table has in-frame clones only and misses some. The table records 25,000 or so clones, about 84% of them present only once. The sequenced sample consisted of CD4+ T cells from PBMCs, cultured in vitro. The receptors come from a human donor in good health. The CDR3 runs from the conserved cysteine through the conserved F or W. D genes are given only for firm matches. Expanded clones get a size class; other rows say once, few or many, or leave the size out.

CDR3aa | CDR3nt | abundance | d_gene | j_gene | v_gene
CASSSAASTDTQYF | TGTGCCAGCAGCTCAGCGGCGAGCACAGATACGCAGTATTTT | once | . | TRBJ2-3 | TRBV13
CASSPGPPDSPLHF | TGCGCCAGCAGCCCCGGACCGCCGGATTCACCCCTCCACTTT | . | . | TRBJ1-6 | TRBV5-1
CASSQDYTGGLTEETQYF | TGTGCCAGCAGCCAAGATTACACAGGGGGCCTGACGGAAGAGACCCAGTACTTC | . | TRBD1 | TRBJ2-5 | TRBV14
CASSIDRDREETQYF | TGTGCCAGTAGTATAGATAGGGACAGGGAAGAGACCCAGTACTTC | . | TRBD1 | TRBJ2-5 | TRBV19
CASGFPQGGNTEAFF | TGTGCTAGTGGTTTCCCACAGGGGGGGAACACTGAAGCTTTCTTT | . | TRBD1 | TRBJ1-1 | TRBV12-5
CASSPESGTGNTEAFF | TGTGCCAGCTCACCTGAATCCGGGACGGGGAACACTGAAGCTTTCTTT | . | . | TRBJ1-1 | TRBV18
CASSQETAPRSASSYEQYF | TGTGCCAGCAGCCAAGAAACGGCTCCCCGGTCAGCTAGCTCCTACGAGCAGTACTTC | . | . | TRBJ2-7 | TRBV14
CATSDVREAFF | TGTGCCACCAGTGATGTGAGAGAAGCTTTCTTT | . | . | TRBJ1-1 | TRBV24-1
CASSFSGYGYTF | TGTGCCAGCAGTTTCTCCGGTTATGGCTACACCTTC | once | . | TRBJ1-2 | TRBV12-3/TRBV12-4
CASSLVSRDTEAFF | TGTGCCAGCAGCTTGGTCTCCAGGGACACTGAAGCTTTCTTT | . | . | TRBJ1-1 | TRBV5-5
CASSGMGLARAYNEQFF | TGCGCCAGCAGCGGAATGGGACTAGCGAGAGCCTACAATGAGCAGTTCTTC | . | TRBD2 | TRBJ2-1 | TRBV4-1